This paragraph covers one TCR beta chain sequence. The sample is drawn from a study of CD8 T cells in Susac syndrome. V lost 7 bases and J lost 2, with 18 bases in between. The CDR3 length is 15 residues. Germline lookup yields CDR1 MNHEY and CDR2 SVGEGT. RNA, at about 0.5 to 1 ug, was reverse transcribed with random hexamers. In TCRdb, the immunoSEQ multiplex PCR reads were re-called with MiXCR into one record per CDR3 protein. The sample comprises some 210,000 distinct CDR3 sequences, roughly 93% of which are singletons, and about 0.14% rests with the top ten. This receptor was identified in a human donor with Susac syndrome. This rearrangement joins TRBV6-2 or TRBV6-3 to TRBJ2-7; no firm D call. Sequencing was done on a sample of CD4+ T cells from PBMCs. The CDR3 reads CASNKDRRTTYEQYF. The CDR3 DNA reads TGTGCCAGCAACAAGGACCGTCGTACGACCTACGAGCAGTACTTC.